This is a list of T cell receptor beta chains from one sample in a study of graft-versus-host responses after intestinal transplantation. Data came from immunoSEQ multiplex PCR; TCRdb stores just in-frame clones and leaves some out. Here the sample spans approximately 38,000 clones, less than 90% being singletons. The material sequenced was PBMCs, taken about 990 days after transplant. These TCRs come from a human patient who received an intestinal transplant, so some T cells may come from the graft donor. Both conserved end residues are part of each CDR3. D genes are given only for firm matches. Size values are once, few and many counts, or a class for expanded clones, and some rows have none.

TRBJ2-3 TRBV7-3 - TRBD2 CASSPGTSGGNTQYF TGTGCCAGCAGCCCCGGGACTAGCGGGGGGAACACGCAGTATTTT
TRBJ2-1 TRBV11-1 few - CASSPHIGVYEQFF TGTGCCAGCAGCCCCCATATCGGGGTCTATGAGCAGTTCTTC
TRBJ2-7 TRBV4-1 - - CASSQEGSFWDKQYF TGCGCCAGCAGCCAAGAAGGGTCATTTTGGGACAAGCAGTACTTC
TRBJ2-6 TRBV9 - - CASSVVAGANVLTF TGTGCCAGCAGCGTTGTTGCTGGGGCCAACGTCCTGACTTTC
TRBJ2-3 TRBV4-2 - - CASSQVTTGLRGTDTQYF TGTGCCAGCAGCCAGGTAACGACAGGCCTAAGGGGCACAGATACGCAGTATTTT
TRBJ1-1 TRBV19 - - CASSIGGLTEAFF TGTGCCAGTAGTATAGGGGGGTTGACTGAAGCTTTCTTT
TRBJ2-7 TRBV5-1 - TRBD1 CASSPGTAYEQYF TGCGCCAGCAGCCCCGGGACAGCCTACGAGCAGTACTTC
TRBJ1-4 TRBV6-1 few - CASSETGSGNEKLFF TGTGCCAGCAGTGAAACGGGGTCCGGTAATGAAAAACTGTTTTTT
TRBJ2-5 TRBV6-5 - TRBD1 CASSRGTGQETQYF TGTGCCAGCAGTAGAGGGACAGGTCAAGAGACCCAGTACTTC
TRBJ2-3 TRBV5-4 - - CASSLWLSGTTDTQYF TGTGCCAGCAGCCTCTGGTTGAGTGGGACGACAGATACGCAGTATTTT
TRBJ1-1 TRBV5-1 - - CASSLVGPTYTEAFF TGCGCCAGCAGCTTGGTAGGTCCGACTTACACTGAAGCTTTCTTT
TRBJ2-2 TRBV6-5 - TRBD2 CASNRGANTGELFF TGTGCCAGCAACCGGGGGGCGAACACCGGGGAGCTGTTTTTT
TRBJ2-1 TRBV13 - - CASSSGLWNEQFF TGTGCCAGCAGCTCGGGACTTTGGAATGAGCAGTTCTTC
TRBJ2-5 TRBV6-1 once - CASSAQEPQETQYF TGTGCCAGCAGTGCGCAGGAACCTCAAGAGACCCAGTACTTC
TRBJ2-7 TRBV20-1 - - CSARDVGEQYF TGCAGTGCTAGGGACGTTGGCGAGCAGTACTTC
TRBJ2-7 TRBV9 - TRBD2 CASSVKGTSAHEQYF TGTGCCAGCAGCGTAAAAGGGACTAGCGCCCACGAGCAGTACTTC
TRBJ1-4 TRBV7-9 - TRBD1 CASSRGQGEKLFF TGTGCCAGCAGCCGCGGACAGGGAGAAAAACTGTTTTTT